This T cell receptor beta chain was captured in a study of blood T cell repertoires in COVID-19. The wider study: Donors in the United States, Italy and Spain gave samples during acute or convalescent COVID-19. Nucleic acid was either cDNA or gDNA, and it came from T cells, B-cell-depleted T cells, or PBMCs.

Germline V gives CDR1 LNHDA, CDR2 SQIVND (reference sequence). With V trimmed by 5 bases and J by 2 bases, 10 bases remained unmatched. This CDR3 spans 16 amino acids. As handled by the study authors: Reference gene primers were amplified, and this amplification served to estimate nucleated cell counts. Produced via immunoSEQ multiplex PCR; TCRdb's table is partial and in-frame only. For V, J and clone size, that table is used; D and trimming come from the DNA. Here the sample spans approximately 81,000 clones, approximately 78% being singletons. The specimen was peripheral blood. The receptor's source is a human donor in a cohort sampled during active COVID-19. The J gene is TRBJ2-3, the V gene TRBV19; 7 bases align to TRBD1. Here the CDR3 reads CASSPWTGLNTDTQYF. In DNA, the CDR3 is TGTGCCAGTAGTCCTTGGACAGGATTGAACACAGATACGCAGTATTTT.